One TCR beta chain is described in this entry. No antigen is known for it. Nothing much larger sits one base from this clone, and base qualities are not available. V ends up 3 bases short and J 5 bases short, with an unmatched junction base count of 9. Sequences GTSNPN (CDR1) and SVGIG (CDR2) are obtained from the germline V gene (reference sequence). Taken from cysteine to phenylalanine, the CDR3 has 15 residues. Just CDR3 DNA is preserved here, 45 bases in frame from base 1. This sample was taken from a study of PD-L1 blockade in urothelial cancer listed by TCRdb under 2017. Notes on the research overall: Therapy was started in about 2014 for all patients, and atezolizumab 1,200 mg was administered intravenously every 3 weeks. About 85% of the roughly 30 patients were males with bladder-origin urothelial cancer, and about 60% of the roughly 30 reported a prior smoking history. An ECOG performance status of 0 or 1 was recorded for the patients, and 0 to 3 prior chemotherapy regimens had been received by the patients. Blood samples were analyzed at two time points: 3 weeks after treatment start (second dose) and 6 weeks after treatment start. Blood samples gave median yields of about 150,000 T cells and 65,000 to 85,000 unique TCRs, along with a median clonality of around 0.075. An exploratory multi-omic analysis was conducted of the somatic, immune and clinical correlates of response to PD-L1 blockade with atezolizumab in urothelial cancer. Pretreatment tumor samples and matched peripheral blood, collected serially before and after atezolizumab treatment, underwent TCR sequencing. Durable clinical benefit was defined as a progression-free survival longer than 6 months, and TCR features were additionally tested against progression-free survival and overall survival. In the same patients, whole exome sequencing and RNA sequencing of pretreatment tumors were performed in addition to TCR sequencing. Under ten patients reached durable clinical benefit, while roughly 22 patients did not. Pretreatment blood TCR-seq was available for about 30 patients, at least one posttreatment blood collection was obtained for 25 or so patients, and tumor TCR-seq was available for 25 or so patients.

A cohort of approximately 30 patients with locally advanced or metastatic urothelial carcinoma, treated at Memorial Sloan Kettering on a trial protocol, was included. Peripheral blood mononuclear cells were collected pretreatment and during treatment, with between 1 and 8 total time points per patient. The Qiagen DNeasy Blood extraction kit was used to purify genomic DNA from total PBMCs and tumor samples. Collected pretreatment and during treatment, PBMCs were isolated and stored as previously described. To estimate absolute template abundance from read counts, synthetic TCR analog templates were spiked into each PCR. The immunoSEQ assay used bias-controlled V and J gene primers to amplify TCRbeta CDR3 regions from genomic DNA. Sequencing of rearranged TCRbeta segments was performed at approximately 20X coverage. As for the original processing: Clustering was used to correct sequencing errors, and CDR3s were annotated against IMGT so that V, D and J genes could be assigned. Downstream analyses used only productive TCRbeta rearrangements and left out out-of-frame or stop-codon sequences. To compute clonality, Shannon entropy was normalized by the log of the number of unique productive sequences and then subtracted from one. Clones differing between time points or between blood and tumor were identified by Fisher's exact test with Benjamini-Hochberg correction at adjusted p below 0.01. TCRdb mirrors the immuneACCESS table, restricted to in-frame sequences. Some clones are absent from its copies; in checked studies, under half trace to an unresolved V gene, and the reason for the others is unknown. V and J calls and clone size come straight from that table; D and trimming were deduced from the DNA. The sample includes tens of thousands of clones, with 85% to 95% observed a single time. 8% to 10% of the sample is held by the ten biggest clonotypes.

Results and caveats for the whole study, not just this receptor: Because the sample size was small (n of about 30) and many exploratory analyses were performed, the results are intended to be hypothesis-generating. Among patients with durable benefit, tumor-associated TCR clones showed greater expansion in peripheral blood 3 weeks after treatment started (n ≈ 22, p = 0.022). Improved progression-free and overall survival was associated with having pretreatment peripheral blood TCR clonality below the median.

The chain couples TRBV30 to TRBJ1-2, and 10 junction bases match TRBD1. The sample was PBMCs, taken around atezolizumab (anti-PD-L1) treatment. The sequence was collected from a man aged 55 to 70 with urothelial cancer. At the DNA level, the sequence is TGTGCCTGGAGCCGATGGGGACAGGGGATATATGGCTACACCTTC. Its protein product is CAWSRWGQGIYGYTF.